One and the same sample provided the 28 T cell receptor beta chains below, sequenced in a study of T cell clones after liver transplantation. Data came from immunoSEQ multiplex PCR; TCRdb stores just in-frame clones and leaves some out. Of more than 95,000 clones detected, 80% to 85% appear once; the ten largest clones hold about 0.89%. The sequencing used CD4+ T cells from blood, collected before liver transplant. These receptor sequences come from a human donor who received a liver transplant.

The chain uses TRBV5-1 and TRBJ2-7, with 10 bases lining up with TRBD2. The germline V gene encodes CDR1 SGHRS and CDR2 YFSETQ. The ends lost 3 bases at V and 3 bases at J; junction bases unmatched: 3. The CDR3 length is 14 residues. The CDR3: CASSSLAGGYEQYF. CDR3 nucleotides: TGCGCCAGCAGCTCATTAGCGGGGGGCTACGAGCAGTACTTC.

The chain uses TRBV5-1 and TRBJ2-1; 9 nucleotides align to TRBD1. This CDR3 region has 18 residues. Germline CDR1 reads SGHRS; CDR2 reads YFSETQ. Trimming cost V 4 bases and J 5 bases; bases outside gene matches: 16. CDR3 bases: TGCGCCAGCAGCAAGCAGCCCGGGACAGGGTCGGTGAACAATGAGCAGTTCTTC. Its translation: CASSKQPGTGSVNNEQFF.

The count of this clone is one. V and J are TRBV7-3 and TRBJ2-5, with TRBD2 matching 7 bases. The ends lost 5 bases at V and 5 bases at J; junction bases unmatched: 8. CDR3 size: 14 residues. The germline V gene encodes CDR1 SGHTA and CDR2 FQGTGA. CDR3 DNA sequence: TGTGCCAGCAGCCCAGTGGCTAGCGGTGAGACCCAGTACTTC. Translated: CASSPVASGETQYF.

Written as DNA, the CDR3 is TGTGCCAGCAACTGGGACTGGCGCGATGGCTACACCTTC. It codes for CASNWDWRDGYTF. This chain uses TRBV19 with TRBJ1-2; maybe TRBD1 (5 bases). CDR1 and CDR2 from the germline V gene are LNHDA and SQIVND (reference sequence). The CDR3 has 13 residues. V was pared by 9 bases and J by 6 bases, with 17 bases between.

This chain joins TRBV19 and TRBJ1-4; possibly TRBD1 for D (6 bases). There are 13 residues in the CDR3. Trimming removed 8 bases from V and 7 bases from J, with 14 bases in between. CDR1 LNHDA and CDR2 SQIVND come from the germline V gene (reference sequence). The DNA of the CDR3 is TGTGCCAGTGCCGACAGGATCGGTGAAAAACTGTTTTTT. Protein: CASADRIGEKLFF.

This clone was detected only a few times. The chain uses TRBV7-2 and TRBJ2-2; weak D call: TRBD1 (6 bases). Between the trimmed V and J ends, which lost 2 bases and 5 bases, there was a span of 12 bases. This CDR3 is 15 amino acids long. The V gene's germline CDR1 is SGHTA and CDR2 FQGNSA. The CDR3 region has the DNA TGTGCCAGCAGCTTATCAGGGGCCGAGACCGGGGAGCTGTTTTTT. This translates into CASSLSGAETGELFF. Full variable domain (missing parts from reference TRBV7-2 and TRBJ2-2): GAGVSQSPSNKVTEKGKDVELRCDPISGHTALYWYRQSLGQGLEFLIYFQGNSAPDKSGLPSDRFSAERTGGSVSTLTIQRTQQEDSAVYLCASSLSGAETGELFFGEGSRLTVL.

This chain uses TRBV18 with TRBJ2-3, with 7 bases fitting TRBD1. Trimming removed 2 bases from V and 2 bases from J; junction bases left unmatched: 4. The V gene's germline CDR1 is KGHSH and CDR2 LQKENI. The CDR3 totals 15 residues. The CDR3 region has the DNA TGTGCCAGCTCACCAAAAACAGGGGTCACAGATACGCAGTATTTT. Amino acids: CASSPKTGVTDTQYF.

The chain carries TRBV10-3 and TRBJ2-6; possibly TRBD2 for D (5 bases). V gave up 3 bases and J gave up 0 bases, with 12 bases separating them. The germline CDR1 and CDR2 sequences are ENHRY and SYGVKD. The CDR3 runs to 17 residues. CDR3 region: CAISDGVLSSGANVLTF. CDR3 coding DNA: TGTGCCATCAGTGACGGGGTTCTGAGCTCTGGGGCCAACGTCCTGACTTTC.

The rearrangement links TRBV7-2 to TRBJ1-1; no firm D call. The CDR3 is made up of 12 amino acids. Trimming cost V 6 bases and J 10 bases, with 15 bases left between them. The V gene's germline CDR1 is SGHTA and CDR2 FQGNSA. CDR3 amino acids: CASSYQEARAFF. CDR3 bases: TGTGCCAGCAGTTATCAGGAGGCCCGAGCTTTCTTT.

This clone was seen a handful of times. The gene calls are TRBV4-3 and TRBJ1-1; TRBD1 agrees at 7 bases. The trim removed 2 bases at V and 6 bases at J, leaving 3 bases unmatched. The CDR3 is 13 amino acids. CDR1 and CDR2 (germline): LGHNA, YSLEER. The CDR3 DNA is TGCGCCAGCAGCCAACAAGACAGGGCTGAAGCTTTCTTT. Translating it yields CASSQQDRAEAFF.

The chain uses TRBV27 and TRBJ1-5; 7 bases fit TRBD1. The CDR3 sequence is 17 residues long. The ends lost 4 bases at V and 6 bases at J; junction bases unmatched: 15. Germline CDR1 MNHEY, CDR2 SMNVEV (reference sequence). The CDR3 loop is CASSYPPWQGVRQPQHF. The CDR3 DNA sequence: TGTGCCAGCAGTTACCCCCCTTGGCAGGGGGTGCGTCAGCCCCAGCATTTT.

This clone was detected a few times. CDR3 residues: CASSYLRDFYGYTF. CDR3 sequence (DNA): TGTGCCAGCAGTTACTTGCGGGATTTCTATGGCTACACCTTC. The chain has TRBV6-5 and TRBJ1-2, with no clear D. The CDR3 is 14 amino acids. Germline values: CDR1 MNHEY, CDR2 SVGAGI. The V end lost 1 base, the J end lost 4 bases, and 10 bases lay between the germline ends.

The CDR3 nucleotides read TGTGCCAGCACGACAGGGGTAGCCTATGGCTACACCTTC. Its translation: CASTTGVAYGYTF. V usage is TRBV28 and J usage is TRBJ1-2; 8 nucleotides agree with TRBD1. This CDR3 contains 13 residues. Trimming at V came to 7 bases and at J to 4 bases, leaving 5 bases not matched to a gene. Germline V lookup: CDR1 MDHEN, CDR2 SYDVKM.

V is TRBV28 and J is TRBJ2-3; 8 nucleotides match TRBD2. Germline V lookup: CDR1 MDHEN, CDR2 SYDVKM. V lost 5 bases, J lost 0 bases, and 10 bases stayed unmatched. The CDR3 has 17 amino acids. The CDR3 DNA follows: TGTGCCAGCAGTCGACGACTTCGCGGGGGGAGCACAGATACGCAGTATTTT. Translating it yields CASSRRLRGGSTDTQYF.

This sequence joins TRBV9 and TRBJ1-3; D unclear. The CDR3 is made up of 14 amino acids. The V and J ends lost 3 bases and 0 bases respectively, with 7 bases between them. The germline V gene encodes CDR1 SGDLS and CDR2 YYNGEE. The CDR3 region has the DNA TGTGCCAGCAGCGCCCGTTTCTCTGGAAACACCATATATTTT. Its translation: CASSARFSGNTIYF. The complete variable domain, with remaining parts taken from reference TRBV9 and TRBJ1-3, reads DSGVTQTPKHLITATGQRVTLRCSPRSGDLSVYWYQQSLDQGLQFLIQYYNGEERAKGNILERFSAQQFPDLHSELNLSSLELGDSALYFCASSARFSGNTIYFGEGSWLTVV.

The V gene is TRBV27, the J gene TRBJ2-5; TRBD1 might be the D (6 bases). CDR1 is MNHEY, CDR2 SMNVEV, per germline (reference sequence). V was trimmed by 4 bases and J by 12 bases, leaving 18 bases between them. The CDR3 has 13 residues. DNA for the CDR3: TGTGCCAGCAGTTCCAGGACAGCGAAGATGGAGTACTTC. This encodes CASSSRTAKMEYF.

The chain is built from TRBV18 and TRBJ1-6; D call uncertain. The CDR3 has 15 residues. Looked up from germline, CDR1 is KGHSH and CDR2 is LQKENI. V lost 6 bases and J lost 0, with 9 bases in between. CDR3 sequence reads: CASSRDTSYNSPLHF. In DNA, the CDR3 is TGTGCCAGCTCCCGCGACACCTCCTATAATTCACCCCTCCACTTT.

The chain combines TRBV7-8 with TRBJ2-5; D possibly corresponds to TRBD1 (6 bases). CDR1 and CDR2 from the germline V gene are SGHVS and FQNEAQ. Trimming took off 1 base at V and 2 bases at J, with 14 bases between the two ends. The CDR3 has 16 amino acids. CDR3 sequence (DNA): TGTGCCAGCAGCTTAGGATTTCGACAGGAGCAAGAGACCCAGTACTTC. Translated: CASSLGFRQEQETQYF.

The chain has TRBV27 and TRBJ2-1, with D possibly TRBD2 on 6 matching bases. V lost 5 bases and J lost 6, with 11 bases in between. This CDR3 contains 13 residues. CDR1 and CDR2 (germline): MNHEY, SMNVEV (reference sequence). The CDR3 loop reads CASSLAGSNEQFF. CDR3 nucleotide sequence: TGTGCCAGCAGTCTCGCGGGATCCAATGAGCAGTTCTTC.

In this sample, this clone turned up a few times. The CDR3 is CASSLGQRGQPQHF. CDR3 sequence (DNA): TGTGCCAGCAGCTTGGGACAGCGGGGTCAGCCCCAGCATTTT. This chain uses TRBV7-2 with TRBJ1-5, with 7 bases matching TRBD1. The CDR3 loop spans 14 amino acids. V trimming: 3 bases; J trimming: 6 bases; junction bases outside the gene matches: 5. Germline CDR1 is SGHTA and CDR2 is FQGNSA.

This clone was seen more than once but under ten times. V and J are TRBV6-1 and TRBJ1-5; D remains unclear. Trimming took off 4 bases at V and 0 bases at J, with 13 bases between the two ends. The CDR3 covers 16 residues. CDR1 and CDR2 (germline): MNHNS, SASEGT. Here the CDR3 reads CASSVVDGLSNQPQHF. The CDR3 region has the DNA TGTGCCAGCAGTGTCGTAGACGGCCTTAGCAATCAGCCCCAGCATTTT.

The chain couples TRBV7-3 to TRBJ2-6; D remains ambiguous. The V gene's germline CDR1 is SGHTA and CDR2 FQGTGA. The length of the CDR3 is 13 residues. V was trimmed by 7 bases and J by 4 bases, leaving 8 bases between them. The CDR3 sequence: CASTHPGANVLTF. The CDR3 region has the DNA TGTGCCAGCACTCACCCGGGGGCCAACGTCCTGACTTTC.

This clone was seen once. The CDR3 loop reads CASTVSWGAPSEQYF. CDR3 nucleotide sequence: TGTGCCAGCACCGTCAGCTGGGGGGCCCCTTCCGAGCAGTACTTC. This sequence joins TRBV28 and TRBJ2-7, with D perhaps assigned TRBD1 or TRBD2 (6 bases each). Germline V gene sequence: CDR1 MDHEN, CDR2 SYDVKM. Trimming stripped 7 bases from V and 6 bases from J, with 22 bases between. This CDR3 contains 15 residues.

The chain couples TRBV5-1 to TRBJ2-7; no definite D call. This CDR3 is built from 13 residues. V gave up 0 bases and J gave up 2 bases, with 6 bases separating them. CDR1 is SGHRS and CDR2 is YFSETQ in the germline V gene. The CDR3 bases are TGCGCCAGCAGCTTGGCCAACGCCTACGAGCAGTACTTC. Its translation is CASSLANAYEQYF.

J is TRBJ1-1 and V is TRBV2, with 10 bases lining up with TRBD1. The V gene end was trimmed by 6 bases and the J gene end by 6 bases; junction bases not matched to a gene: 4. Germline V gene data show CDR1 as SNHLY and CDR2 as FYNNEI. The CDR3 has 13 residues. CDR3 protein: CASSRQGAAEAFF. The CDR3 DNA is TGTGCCAGCAGCAGACAGGGGGCTGCTGAAGCTTTCTTT.

This clone occurred once. The genes are TRBV6-1 and TRBJ2-1; unclear D gene. CDR1 is MNHNS and CDR2 is SASEGT in the germline V gene. V gave up 2 bases and J gave up 0 bases, with 8 bases separating them. The CDR3 has 15 residues. The CDR3 is CASSERPGSYNEQFF. CDR3 nucleotide sequence: TGTGCCAGCAGTGAACGGCCAGGCTCCTACAATGAGCAGTTCTTC.

This clone occurred a few times. The CDR3 DNA sequence: TGTGCCAGCAGTAGGGACGGGAACACTGAAGCTTTCTTT. Residues: CASSRDGNTEAFF. This chain connects TRBV2 to TRBJ1-1; possible D gene TRBD1, 5 bases. Trimming removed 5 bases at V and 1 base at J, with 8 bases between. CDR3 length: 13 amino acids. The germline CDR1 and CDR2 sequences are SNHLY and FYNNEI.

The V call is TRBV5-4, the J call TRBJ2-1, with D perhaps matching TRBD2 (7 bases). V was cut by 0 bases and J by 4 bases, with 11 bases left in between. The CDR3 runs 15 residues. Germline V gene data show CDR1 as SGHNT and CDR2 as YYREEE (reference sequence). The CDR3 coding sequence is TGTGCCAGCAGCTTGGGGGGAGGGACATACAATGAGCAGTTCTTC. Amino acid sequence: CASSLGGGTYNEQFF.